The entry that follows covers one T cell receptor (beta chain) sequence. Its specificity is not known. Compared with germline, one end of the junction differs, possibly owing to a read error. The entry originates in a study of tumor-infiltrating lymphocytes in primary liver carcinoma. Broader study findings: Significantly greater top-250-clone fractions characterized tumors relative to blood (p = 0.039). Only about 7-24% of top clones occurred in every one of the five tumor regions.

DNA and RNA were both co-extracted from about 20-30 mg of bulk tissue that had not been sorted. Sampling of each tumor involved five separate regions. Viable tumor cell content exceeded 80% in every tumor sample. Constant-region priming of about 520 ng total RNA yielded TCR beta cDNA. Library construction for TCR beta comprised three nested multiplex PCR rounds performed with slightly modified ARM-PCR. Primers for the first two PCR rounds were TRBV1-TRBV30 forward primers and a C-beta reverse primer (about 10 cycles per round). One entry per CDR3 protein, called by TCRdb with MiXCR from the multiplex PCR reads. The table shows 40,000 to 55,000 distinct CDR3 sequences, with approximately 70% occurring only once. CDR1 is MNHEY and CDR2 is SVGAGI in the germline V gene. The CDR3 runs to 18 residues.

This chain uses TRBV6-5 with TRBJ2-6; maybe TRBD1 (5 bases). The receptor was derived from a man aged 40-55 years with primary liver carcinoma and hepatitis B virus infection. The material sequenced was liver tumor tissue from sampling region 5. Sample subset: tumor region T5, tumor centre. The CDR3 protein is CASSLWTWMKAGVNVLTF. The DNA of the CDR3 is TGTGCCAGCAGTCTTTGGACATGGATGAAAGCTGGGGTCAACGTCCTGACATTC.